The rows below give T cell receptor beta chains drawn from one sample of a study of cytomegalovirus exposure and HLA in healthy donors. Method: immunoSEQ multiplex PCR; TCRdb's copy keeps in-frame clones and lacks some. The sample comprises about 120,000 clones, around 85% of which are singletons, and about 2% rests with the top ten. What was sequenced was PBMCs. The receptor source for this set is a woman aged 25 to 39 in good health and CMV-seronegative. Both conserved end residues are part of each CDR3. Fields, in order: clone size, J gene, V gene, CDR3 length, D gene, CDR3 protein, CDR3 DNA. A D gene is named only where the DNA matches it firmly. Size is stated for part of the rows, as once, few or many counts, or as a class when the clone is expanded.

abundance: NA
j_gene: TRBJ1-6
v_gene: TRBV4-1
len: 18
d_gene: NA
CDR3aa: CASSQDLAGSSYNSPLHF
CDR3nt: TGCGCCAGCAGCCAAGATCTCGCCGGGAGCTCCTATAATTCACCCCTCCACTTT

abundance: NA
j_gene: TRBJ1-5
v_gene: TRBV19
len: 13
d_gene: NA
CDR3aa: CASTVRGDQPQHF
CDR3nt: TGTGCCAGTACCGTCAGGGGCGATCAGCCCCAGCATTTT

abundance: NA
j_gene: TRBJ2-7
v_gene: TRBV7-2
len: 13
d_gene: NA
CDR3aa: CASSWGRDYEQYF
CDR3nt: TGTGCCAGCAGCTGGGGCAGGGACTACGAGCAGTACTTC

abundance: once
j_gene: TRBJ2-2
v_gene: TRBV7-6
len: 16
d_gene: NA
CDR3aa: CASSHNPTGNTGELFF
CDR3nt: TGTGCCAGCAGCCACAACCCAACAGGGAACACCGGGGAGCTGTTTTTT

abundance: NA
j_gene: TRBJ1-1
v_gene: TRBV6-5
len: 14
d_gene: NA
CDR3aa: CASSTPNRVAEAFF
CDR3nt: TGTGCCAGCAGTACCCCCAACAGGGTCGCTGAAGCTTTCTTT

abundance: NA
j_gene: TRBJ1-5
v_gene: TRBV19
len: 14
d_gene: NA
CDR3aa: CASIFDRSNQPQHF
CDR3nt: TGTGCCAGTATTTTCGACAGAAGCAATCAGCCCCAGCATTTT

abundance: NA
j_gene: TRBJ1-1
v_gene: TRBV25-1
len: 11
d_gene: NA
CDR3aa: CASSELREAFF
CDR3nt: TGTGCCAGCAGTGAACTGCGGGAAGCTTTCTTT

abundance: NA
j_gene: TRBJ2-3
v_gene: TRBV4-2
len: 12
d_gene: NA
CDR3aa: CASSAQGDTQYF
CDR3nt: TGTGCCAGCAGCGCGCAGGGGGATACGCAGTATTTT

abundance: NA
j_gene: TRBJ2-3
v_gene: TRBV7-2
len: 14
d_gene: TRBD2
CDR3aa: CASSFERGVGTQYF
CDR3nt: TGTGCCAGCAGCTTTGAGCGGGGGGTTGGTACGCAGTATTTT

abundance: once
j_gene: TRBJ2-1
v_gene: TRBV7-3
len: 14
d_gene: NA
CDR3aa: CASSLGPQGLEQFF
CDR3nt: TGTGCCAGCAGCTTAGGGCCTCAGGGGTTGGAGCAGTTCTTC

abundance: NA
j_gene: TRBJ1-1
v_gene: TRBV5-8
len: 13
d_gene: TRBD1
CDR3aa: CASSLTGGTEAFF
CDR3nt: TGTGCCAGCAGCTTGACAGGGGGCACTGAAGCTTTCTTT

abundance: NA
j_gene: TRBJ2-7
v_gene: TRBV4-3
len: 14
d_gene: TRBD2
CDR3aa: CASSQGLAVYEQYF
CDR3nt: TGCGCCAGCAGCCAGGGACTAGCGGTATACGAGCAGTACTTC

abundance: NA
j_gene: TRBJ1-5
v_gene: TRBV19
len: 17
d_gene: NA
CDR3aa: CASSIPPQQVIVQPQHF
CDR3nt: TGTGCCAGTAGTATTCCCCCTCAACAGGTAATAGTTCAGCCCCAGCATTTT

abundance: NA
j_gene: TRBJ1-2
v_gene: TRBV18
len: 13
d_gene: NA
CDR3aa: CASSPPGDYGYTF
CDR3nt: TGTGCCAGCTCCCCCCCGGGGGACTATGGCTACACCTTC

abundance: NA
j_gene: TRBJ1-3
v_gene: TRBV30
len: 13
d_gene: NA
CDR3aa: CAWSVGAANTIYF
CDR3nt: TGTGCCTGGAGTGTTGGGGCCGCCAACACCATATATTTT

abundance: NA
j_gene: TRBJ1-2
v_gene: TRBV6-1
len: 15
d_gene: NA
CDR3aa: CASSETGTRFYGYTF
CDR3nt: TGTGCCAGCAGTGAAACAGGGACAAGATTTTATGGCTACACCTTC

abundance: NA
j_gene: TRBJ1-1
v_gene: TRBV6-4
len: 13
d_gene: NA
CDR3aa: CASSQQVYTEAFF
CDR3nt: TGTGCCAGCAGTCAACAGGTATACACTGAAGCTTTCTTT

abundance: NA
j_gene: TRBJ2-7
v_gene: TRBV11-3
len: 16
d_gene: TRBD1
CDR3aa: CASSREMGQGAYEQYF
CDR3nt: TGTGCCAGCAGCCGAGAAATGGGACAGGGAGCCTACGAGCAGTACTTC

abundance: NA
j_gene: TRBJ2-3
v_gene: TRBV7-3
len: 19
d_gene: NA
CDR3aa: CASSPKGVGGRAHTDTQYF
CDR3nt: TGTGCCAGCAGCCCGAAGGGGGTCGGCGGTCGGGCCCACACAGATACGCAGTATTTT

abundance: NA
j_gene: TRBJ2-3
v_gene: TRBV5-1
len: 16
d_gene: TRBD2
CDR3aa: CASSLALAGGIDTQYF
CDR3nt: TGCGCCAGCAGCTTGGCCCTAGCGGGGGGGATAGATACGCAGTATTTT

abundance: once
j_gene: TRBJ1-2
v_gene: TRBV5-5
len: 18
d_gene: TRBD1
CDR3aa: CASSLAGTGGLGDYGYTF
CDR3nt: TGTGCCAGCAGCTTGGCCGGGACAGGGGGCTTAGGAGACTATGGCTACACCTTC

abundance: NA
j_gene: TRBJ2-3
v_gene: TRBV19
len: 15
d_gene: NA
CDR3aa: CASSIVELPTDTQYF
CDR3nt: TGTGCCAGTAGTATAGTAGAGCTGCCCACAGATACGCAGTATTTT

abundance: NA
j_gene: TRBJ2-5
v_gene: TRBV29-1
len: 12
d_gene: NA
CDR3aa: CSVVGVIETQYF
CDR3nt: TGCAGCGTTGTAGGGGTGATCGAGACCCAGTACTTC

abundance: NA
j_gene: TRBJ2-7
v_gene: TRBV6-6
len: 13
d_gene: NA
CDR3aa: CASRADSTYEQYF
CDR3nt: TGTGCCAGCAGGGCCGACAGTACCTACGAGCAGTACTTC

abundance: NA
j_gene: TRBJ2-3
v_gene: TRBV7-2
len: 15
d_gene: TRBD2
CDR3aa: CASSLVAGGPDTQYF
CDR3nt: TGTGCCAGCAGCTTAGTGGCGGGGGGCCCAGATACGCAGTATTTT

abundance: NA
j_gene: TRBJ2-7
v_gene: TRBV5-1
len: 13
d_gene: TRBD2
CDR3aa: CASSSTSAYEQYF
CDR3nt: TGCGCCAGCAGCTCAACTAGCGCCTACGAGCAGTACTTC

abundance: NA
j_gene: TRBJ2-1
v_gene: TRBV10-3
len: 16
d_gene: TRBD2
CDR3aa: CAIGSGGAGSYNEQFF
CDR3nt: TGTGCCATCGGCAGCGGGGGGGCCGGGTCCTACAATGAGCAGTTCTTC